These 30 T cell receptor beta chains were sequenced from one sample in a study of somatic mutations in cytotoxic T cells in rheumatoid arthritis. Sequencing was performed with immunoSEQ multiplex PCR; in TCRdb, only in-frame clones are kept and a portion is missing. The sample carries about 16,000 clones, approximately 75% recorded once. Sequences were obtained from CD8+ T cells sorted from blood. These receptors were collected from an adult with rheumatoid arthritis.

This clone has a single count. V is TRBV6-5 and J is TRBJ2-1, with TRBD2 identical over 9 bases. CDR1 and CDR2 (germline): MNHEY, SVGAGI. The CDR3 extends over 16 amino acids. The V and J ends lost 2 bases and 5 bases, in that order; junction bases with no gene match: 7. The CDR3 here is CASSYEWRGGNNEQFF. Here the CDR3 DNA reads TGTGCCAGCAGTTACGAGTGGCGGGGGGGAAACAATGAGCAGTTCTTC.

V usage is TRBV27 and J usage is TRBJ1-1; no clear D. The CDR3 loop spans 13 amino acids. V lost 0 bases to trimming and J lost 6 bases, with 8 bases between them. Germline CDR1 is MNHEY and CDR2 is SMNVEV (reference sequence). Here the CDR3 DNA reads TGTGCCAGCAGTTTATCAGTTAGGTCTGAAGCTTTCTTT. Residues: CASSLSVRSEAFF.

The gene calls are TRBV28 and TRBJ1-5; 7 positions agree with TRBD1. The CDR3 covers 18 residues. The V gene end was trimmed by 3 bases and the J gene end by 5 bases; junction bases not matched to a gene: 16. From germline, CDR1 is MDHEN and CDR2 SYDVKM. The CDR3 DNA follows: TGTGCCAGCAGTTTCCCGCTACAGGGGAGTAGCGCTGATCAGCCCCAGCATTTT. This encodes CASSFPLQGSSADQPQHF.

This chain joins TRBV25-1 and TRBJ1-3; D gene uncertain. Germline-derived CDR1 and CDR2 are MGHDK and SYGVNS. The CDR3 loop spans 14 amino acids. The V gene lost 3 bases and the J gene lost 0 bases, with 6 bases spanning the gap. The CDR3 nucleotides read TGTGCCAGCAGTGACAGCTACTCTGGAAACACCATATATTTT. Its translation: CASSDSYSGNTIYF.

The genes are TRBV7-9 and TRBJ1-1; D is unresolved. This CDR3 comprises 15 residues. Trimming shortened V by 0 bases and J by 5 bases, and 13 bases separated the two germline ends. Germline V lookup: CDR1 SEHNR, CDR2 FQNEAQ (reference sequence). The CDR3 nucleotides read TGTGCCAGCAGCTTAGCCCCCTGGGGTGGGACTGAAGCTTTCTTT. It codes for CASSLAPWGGTEAFF.

V and J are TRBV5-6 and TRBJ2-5, with 7 bases identical to TRBD1. With 0 bases clipped from V and 1 base from J, the junction kept 3 bases outside the gene matches. The CDR3 loop spans 15 amino acids. Germline values: CDR1 SGHDT, CDR2 YYEEEE. The CDR3 loop is CASSLEGGGQETQYF. The CDR3, as DNA: TGTGCCAGCAGCTTGGAAGGGGGCGGCCAAGAGACCCAGTACTTC.

The gene calls are TRBV6-1 and TRBJ2-7, with D perhaps TRBD1 or TRBD2 (6 bases each). Germline lookup yields CDR1 MNHNS and CDR2 SASEGT. The CDR3 totals 13 residues. Deletions cut 7 bases from V and 4 bases from J, with 14 bases between. The CDR3, as DNA: TGTGCCAGCAAGGGGGGCAACTTGTACGAGCAGTACTTC. Translating gives CASKGGNLYEQYF.

This clone was counted a single time. This chain joins TRBV2 and TRBJ2-1; 11 bases line up with TRBD2. Germline CDR1 and CDR2: SNHLY and FYNNEI. The trim removed 6 bases at V and 3 bases at J, leaving 4 bases unmatched. This CDR3 comprises 15 residues. The chain's CDR3 is CASRPLAGGYNEQFF. The CDR3 DNA is TGTGCCAGCAGGCCTCTAGCGGGGGGCTACAATGAGCAGTTCTTC.

The V gene is TRBV25-1, the J gene TRBJ2-3; 11 bases match TRBD2. Germline CDR1 MGHDK, CDR2 SYGVNS. The trim removed 4 bases at V and 5 bases at J, leaving 11 bases unmatched. The CDR3 is 17 residues long. The DNA of the CDR3 is TGTGCCAGCAGTGGCTATCCCCTAGCGGGGGGCCGAGATACGCAGTATTTT. It translates to CASSGYPLAGGRDTQYF.

The chain combines TRBV11-2 with TRBJ2-7; 9 nucleotides match TRBD1. The CDR3 totals 15 residues. Trimming took 1 base from V and 2 from J; bases not matched to a gene: 3. Looked up from germline, CDR1 is SGHAT and CDR2 is FQNNGV. The CDR3 loop is CASSLVTGGPYEQYV. CDR3 coding DNA: TGTGCCAGCAGCTTAGTCACAGGGGGCCCCTACGAGCAGTACGTC.

This clone was found a few times. CDR3 nucleotide sequence: TGTGCCAGCAGTTACGAGGGGCTAAGCTCCTACAATGAGCAGTTCTTC. Its protein is CASSYEGLSSYNEQFF. V is TRBV2 and J is TRBJ2-1; either TRBD1 or TRBD2 may fit D (5 bases each). Germline CDR1 SNHLY, CDR2 FYNNEI. The V end lost 5 bases, the J end lost 0 bases, and 14 bases lay between the germline ends. There are 16 residues in the CDR3.

This clone was found once. J is TRBJ1-5 and V is TRBV6-1; D possibly corresponds to TRBD1 (6 bases). This CDR3 is 14 amino acids long. Trimming shortened V by 7 bases and J by 0 bases, and 10 bases separated the two germline ends. From germline, CDR1 is MNHNS and CDR2 SASEGT. CDR3 nucleotide sequence: TGTGCCAGCACCCGGACAGATAGCAATCAGCCCCAGCATTTT. Its translation: CASTRTDSNQPQHF.

The J gene is TRBJ1-1, the V gene TRBV19; D possibly corresponds to TRBD1 (5 bases). The CDR3 extends over 12 amino acids. Trimming removed 5 bases from V and 1 base from J, with 5 bases in between. Germline V lookup: CDR1 LNHDA, CDR2 SQIVND (reference sequence). The CDR3 nucleotides read TGTGCCAGTAGTCAGGGGAACACTGAAGCTTTCTTT. It is translated as CASSQGNTEAFF.

V gene TRBV11-2 combines with J gene TRBJ1-1; unclear D gene. CDR3 size: 12 residues. The germline V gene encodes CDR1 SGHAT and CDR2 FQNNGV. Deletions cut 6 bases from V and 2 bases from J, with 7 bases between. The CDR3 loop reads CASRPGNTEAFF. CDR3 in DNA: TGTGCCAGCAGGCCGGGCAACACTGAAGCTTTCTTT.

A single count supports this clone. The chain recombines TRBV28 with TRBJ2-1; the D call may be TRBD1 or TRBD2 (5 bases each). Per germline, CDR1 MDHEN and CDR2 SYDVKM. The V end lost 6 bases, the J end lost 9 bases, and 21 bases lay between the germline ends. The CDR3 sequence is 15 residues long. CDR3: CASSPRGGRLTEQFF. DNA for the CDR3: TGTGCCAGCAGCCCCCGGGGCGGGCGGTTGACTGAGCAGTTCTTC.

The DNA for the CDR3 is TGTGCCAGCAGCCGCCTCAGCGGGGTGCAAGAGACCCAGTACTTC. Protein sequence: CASSRLSGVQETQYF. This chain joins TRBV13 and TRBJ2-5; 7 bases fit TRBD2. Germline values: CDR1 PRHDT, CDR2 FYEKMQ (reference sequence). V shed 5 bases, J shed 2 bases, and the junction held 8 bases outside the gene matches. The CDR3 sequence is 15 residues long.

This rearrangement joins TRBV10-2 to TRBJ2-7; D is unresolved. The CDR3 has 11 amino acids. The germline V gene encodes CDR1 WSHSY and CDR2 SAAADI. Deletions cut 9 bases from V and 5 bases from J, with 11 bases between. CDR3 protein: CASNDGHEQYF. The CDR3 DNA reads as TGCGCCAGTAACGACGGGCACGAGCAGTACTTC.

The chain's CDR3 is CASSPRGELFF. For the CDR3, the DNA is TGTGCCAGCAGCCCGCGAGGGGAGCTGTTTTTT. The chain has TRBV11-2 and TRBJ2-2; unclear D gene. The germline V gene encodes CDR1 SGHAT and CDR2 FQNNGV. CDR3 length equals 11 residues. V was cut by 5 bases and J by 8 bases, with 6 bases left in between. The whole variable domain, filled in from reference TRBV11-2 and TRBJ2-2, reads EAGVAQSPRYKIIEKRQSVAFWCNPISGHATLYWYQQILGQGPKLLIQFQNNGVVDDSQLPKDRFSAERLKGVDSTLKIQPAKLEDSAVYLCASSPRGELFFGEGSRLTVL.

The rearrangement joins TRBV28 to TRBJ2-5; TRBD2 matches at 7 bases. Germline CDR1 reads MDHEN; CDR2 reads SYDVKM. This CDR3 is built from 14 residues. J lost 5 bases, V lost 7 bases, and 10 bases had no gene match. The CDR3 nucleotides are TGTGCCAGCACCGATTCTGGGGGAGGGGAGACCCAGTACTTC. Amino acid sequence: CASTDSGGGETQYF.

V and J are TRBV23-1 and TRBJ1-6; no firm D call. TRBV23-1 is designated an ORF whose function remains uncertain. The CDR3 has 13 amino acids. Trimming took 4 bases from V and 8 from J, leaving 9 bases between them. CDR3 nucleotide sequence: TGCGCCAGCAGTCGGGCCTGTCATTCACCCCTCCACTTT. Translated, it gives CASSRACHSPLHF.

In this sample, this clone turned up a few times. J is TRBJ1-1 and V is TRBV4-1; no clear D. CDR1 and CDR2 from the germline V gene are MGHRA and YSYEKL. The CDR3 is 12 residues long. V lost 1 base to trimming and J lost 0 bases, with 0 bases between them. The CDR3 protein is CASSQVNTEAFF. In DNA form, the CDR3 reads TGCGCCAGCAGCCAAGTGAACACTGAAGCTTTCTTT.

This chain links TRBV5-1 with TRBJ1-5; no firm D call. Germline loops: CDR1 SGHRS, CDR2 YFSETQ. The CDR3 has 13 amino acids. V lost 1 base to trimming and J lost 6 bases, with 8 bases between them. The CDR3 protein is CASSLYSGQPQHF. In nucleotides, the CDR3 is TGCGCCAGCAGCTTGTACTCCGGTCAGCCCCAGCATTTT.

The chain recombines TRBV13 with TRBJ1-2; TRBD1 matches at 10 bases. Trimming took 5 bases from V and 5 from J; bases not matched to a gene: 2. This CDR3 spans 13 amino acids. Germline CDR1 PRHDT, CDR2 FYEKMQ (reference sequence). The chain's CDR3 is CASSQGQGYGYTF. The CDR3, as DNA: TGTGCCAGCAGCCAGGGACAGGGGTATGGCTACACCTTC.

The gene calls are TRBV27 and TRBJ2-2; 9 nucleotides agree with TRBD2. The CDR3 runs to 20 residues. The germline CDR1 and CDR2 sequences are MNHEY and SMNVEV (reference sequence). V dropped 3 bases and J dropped 3; count of bases not matched to a gene: 17. The DNA of the CDR3 is TGTGCCAGCAGTTTCCACCTAGCGGGGAACTCTGGGGGAGACACCGGGGAGCTGTTTTTT. It codes for CASSFHLAGNSGGDTGELFF.

The gene calls are TRBV7-3 and TRBJ2-2; D ambiguous. Germline V CDR1 and CDR2: SGHTA, FQGTGA. Trimming took off 0 bases at V and 4 bases at J, with 0 bases between the two ends. This CDR3 region has 12 residues. In DNA, the CDR3 is TGTGCCAGCAGCTTAACCACCGGGGAGCTGTTTTTT. It yields the protein CASSLTTGELFF.

The V and J genes are TRBV15 and TRBJ1-2, with D possibly being TRBD1 (5 bases). The V gene's germline CDR1 is LNHNV and CDR2 YYDKDF (reference sequence). The CDR3 sequence is 14 residues long. V lost 5 bases to trimming and J lost 4 bases, with 14 bases between them. Written as DNA, the CDR3 is TGTGCCACCAGCCCTGGCCGGGGGGGCTATGGCTACACCTTC. It translates to CATSPGRGGYGYTF. Supplemented by reference TRBV15 and TRBJ1-2, the full variable domain reads DAMVIQNPRYQVTQFGKPVTLSCSQTLNHNVMYWYQQKSSQAPKLLFHYYDKDFNNEADTPDNFQSRRPNTSFCFLDIRSPGLGDTAMYLCATSPGRGGYGYTFGSGTRLTVV.

The chain combines TRBV6-5 with TRBJ1-1, with D hard to call. V was clipped by 2 bases and J by 0 bases, with 10 bases between them. The length of the CDR3 is 15 residues. Germline V gene lookup returns CDR1 MNHEY and CDR2 SVGAGI. CDR3 sequence: CASSYGEFMNTEAFF. DNA for the CDR3: TGTGCCAGCAGTTACGGAGAATTCATGAACACTGAAGCTTTCTTT.

This chain links TRBV28 with TRBJ1-5; tentatively, D is TRBD1 (6 bases). V was pared by 1 base and J by 6 bases, with 13 bases between. Germline V gene lookup returns CDR1 MDHEN and CDR2 SYDVKM. This CDR3 comprises 15 residues. CDR3 protein: CASSLLNREGQPQHF. The CDR3 DNA sequence: TGTGCCAGCAGTTTATTGAACAGGGAAGGTCAGCCCCAGCATTTT.

This clone was picked up a small number of times. The gene calls are TRBV6-6 and TRBJ1-6; 8 bases are a match to TRBD1. J was trimmed by 11 bases and V by 2 bases; bases with no gene match: 11. The CDR3 loop spans 16 amino acids. The germline gives CDR1 MNHNY, CDR2 SVGAGI (reference sequence). CDR3 nucleotides: TGTGCCAGCAGTTACCGGGACAGGCTGGGTATTCCACCCCTCCACTTT. Encoded protein: CASSYRDRLGIPPLHF.

The chain uses TRBV10-1 and TRBJ2-3; 7 positions agree with TRBD1. CDR1 is WNHNN, CDR2 SYGVQD, per germline (reference sequence). The CDR3 consists of 15 residues. The V and J ends lost 1 base and 6 bases, in that order; junction bases with no gene match: 7. The CDR3 sequence: CASSELRGRGDTQYF. The DNA of the CDR3 is TGCGCCAGCAGTGAGTTGAGGGGGCGCGGGGATACGCAGTATTTT.